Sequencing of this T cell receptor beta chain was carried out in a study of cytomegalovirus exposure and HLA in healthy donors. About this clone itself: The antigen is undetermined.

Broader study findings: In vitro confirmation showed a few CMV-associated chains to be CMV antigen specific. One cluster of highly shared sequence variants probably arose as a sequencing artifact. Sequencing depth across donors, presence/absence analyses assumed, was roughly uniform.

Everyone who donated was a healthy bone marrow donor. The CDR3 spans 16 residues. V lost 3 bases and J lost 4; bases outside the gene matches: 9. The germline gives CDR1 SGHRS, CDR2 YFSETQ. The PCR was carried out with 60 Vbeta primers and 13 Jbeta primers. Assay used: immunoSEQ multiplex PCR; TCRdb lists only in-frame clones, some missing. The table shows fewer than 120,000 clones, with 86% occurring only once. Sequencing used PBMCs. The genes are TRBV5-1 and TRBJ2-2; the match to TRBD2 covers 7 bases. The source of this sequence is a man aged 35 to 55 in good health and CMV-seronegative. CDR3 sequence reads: CASSSPRGEGTGELFF. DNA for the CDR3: TGCGCCAGCAGCTCTCCCCGCGGGGAGGGCACCGGGGAGCTGTTTTTT.